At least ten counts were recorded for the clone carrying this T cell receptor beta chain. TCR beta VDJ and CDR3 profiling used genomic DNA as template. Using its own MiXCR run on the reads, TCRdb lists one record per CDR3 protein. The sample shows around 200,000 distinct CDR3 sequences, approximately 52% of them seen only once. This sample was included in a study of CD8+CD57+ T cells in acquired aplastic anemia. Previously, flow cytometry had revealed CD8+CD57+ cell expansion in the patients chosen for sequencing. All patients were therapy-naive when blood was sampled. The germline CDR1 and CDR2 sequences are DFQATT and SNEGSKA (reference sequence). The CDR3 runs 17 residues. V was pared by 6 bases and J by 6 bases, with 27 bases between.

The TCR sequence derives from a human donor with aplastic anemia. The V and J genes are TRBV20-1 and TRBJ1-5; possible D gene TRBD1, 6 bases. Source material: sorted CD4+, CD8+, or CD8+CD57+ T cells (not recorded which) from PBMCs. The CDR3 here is CSAPLTLQGFVGQPQHF. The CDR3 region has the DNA TGCAGTGCACCCTTAACACTTCAGGGGTTTGTGGGTCAGCCCCAGCATTTT.